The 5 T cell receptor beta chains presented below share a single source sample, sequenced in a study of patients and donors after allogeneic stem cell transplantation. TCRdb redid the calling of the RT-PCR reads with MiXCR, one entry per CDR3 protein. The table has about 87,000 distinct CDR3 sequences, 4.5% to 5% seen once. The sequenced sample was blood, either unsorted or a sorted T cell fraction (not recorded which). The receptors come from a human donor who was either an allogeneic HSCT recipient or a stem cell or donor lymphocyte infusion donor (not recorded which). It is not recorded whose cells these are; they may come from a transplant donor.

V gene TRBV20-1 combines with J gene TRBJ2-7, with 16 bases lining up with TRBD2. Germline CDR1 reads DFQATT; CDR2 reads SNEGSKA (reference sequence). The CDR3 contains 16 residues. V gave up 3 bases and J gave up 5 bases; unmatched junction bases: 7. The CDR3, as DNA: TGCAGTGCTAGGCCGGGACTAGCGGGAGGGCCCCACGAGCAGTACTTC. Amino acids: CSARPGLAGGPHEQYF.

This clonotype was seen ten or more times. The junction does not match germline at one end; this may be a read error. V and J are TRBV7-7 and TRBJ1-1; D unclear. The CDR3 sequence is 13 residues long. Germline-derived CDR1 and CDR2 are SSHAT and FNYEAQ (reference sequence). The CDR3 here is CASSLRINTEAFF. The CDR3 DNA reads TGTGCTAGCAGCTTACGCATAAACACTGAAGCTTTCTTT.

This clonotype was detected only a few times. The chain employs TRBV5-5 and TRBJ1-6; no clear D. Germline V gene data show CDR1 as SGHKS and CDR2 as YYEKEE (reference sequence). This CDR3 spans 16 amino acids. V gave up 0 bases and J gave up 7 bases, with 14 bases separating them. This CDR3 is CASSLAGPENNSPLHF. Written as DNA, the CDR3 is TGTGCCAGCAGCTTGGCCGGGCCGGAGAACAATTCACCCCTCCACTTT.

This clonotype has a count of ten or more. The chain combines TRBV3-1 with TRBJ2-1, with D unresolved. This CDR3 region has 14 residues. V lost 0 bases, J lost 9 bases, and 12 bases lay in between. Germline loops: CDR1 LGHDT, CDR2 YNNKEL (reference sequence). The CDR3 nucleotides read TGTGCCAGCAGCCAAGATCTAAAGGCCTTTGAGCAGTTCTTC. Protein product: CASSQDLKAFEQFF.

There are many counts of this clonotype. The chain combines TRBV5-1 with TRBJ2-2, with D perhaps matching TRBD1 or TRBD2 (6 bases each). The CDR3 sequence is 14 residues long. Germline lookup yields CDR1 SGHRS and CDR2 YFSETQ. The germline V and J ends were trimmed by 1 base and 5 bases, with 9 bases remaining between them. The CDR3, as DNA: TGCGCCAGCAGCTTGTCGGGGGCGACCGGGGAGCTGTTTTTT. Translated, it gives CASSLSGATGELFF.